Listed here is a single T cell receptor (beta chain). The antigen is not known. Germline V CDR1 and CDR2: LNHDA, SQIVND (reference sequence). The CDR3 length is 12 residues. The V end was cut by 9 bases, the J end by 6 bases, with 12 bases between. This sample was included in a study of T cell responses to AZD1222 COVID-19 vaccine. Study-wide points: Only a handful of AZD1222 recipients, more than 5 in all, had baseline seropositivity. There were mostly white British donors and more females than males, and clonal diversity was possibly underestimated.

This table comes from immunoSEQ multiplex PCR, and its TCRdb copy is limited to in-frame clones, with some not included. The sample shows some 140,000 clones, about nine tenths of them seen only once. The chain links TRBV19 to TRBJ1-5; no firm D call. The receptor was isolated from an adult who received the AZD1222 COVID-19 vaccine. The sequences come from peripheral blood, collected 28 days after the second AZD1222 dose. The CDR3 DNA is TGTGCCAGCTCTAGGTCCGTTCAGCCCCAGCATTTT. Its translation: CASSRSVQPQHF.